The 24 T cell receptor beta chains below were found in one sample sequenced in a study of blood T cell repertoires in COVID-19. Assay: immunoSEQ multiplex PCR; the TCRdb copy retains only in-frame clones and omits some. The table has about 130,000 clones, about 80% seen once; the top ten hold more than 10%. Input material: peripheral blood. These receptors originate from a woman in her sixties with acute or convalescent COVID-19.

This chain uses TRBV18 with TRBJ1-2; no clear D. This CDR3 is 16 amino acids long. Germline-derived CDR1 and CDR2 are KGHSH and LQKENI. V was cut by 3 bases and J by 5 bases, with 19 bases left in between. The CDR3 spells CASSPRMSADIYGYTF. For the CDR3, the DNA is TGTGCCAGCTCACCTCGTATGTCGGCGGATATTTATGGCTACACCTTC.

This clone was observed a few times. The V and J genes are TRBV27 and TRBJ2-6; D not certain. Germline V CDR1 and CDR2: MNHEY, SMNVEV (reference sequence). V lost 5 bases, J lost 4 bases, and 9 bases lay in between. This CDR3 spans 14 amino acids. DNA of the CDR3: TGTGCCAGCAGTACTGCCCCGGGGGCCAACGTCCTGACTTTC. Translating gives CASSTAPGANVLTF.

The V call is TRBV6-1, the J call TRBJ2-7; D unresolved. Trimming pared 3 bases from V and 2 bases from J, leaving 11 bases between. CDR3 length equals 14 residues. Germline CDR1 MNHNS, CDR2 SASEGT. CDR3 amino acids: CASSEGLSTYEQYF. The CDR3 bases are TGTGCCAGCAGTGAGGGCCTTTCGACCTACGAGCAGTACTTC.

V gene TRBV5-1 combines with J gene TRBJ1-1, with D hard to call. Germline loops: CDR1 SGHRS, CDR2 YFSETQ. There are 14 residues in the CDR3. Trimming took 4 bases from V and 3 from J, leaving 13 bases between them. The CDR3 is CASSLGVVDTEAFF. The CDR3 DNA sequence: TGCGCCAGCAGCCTAGGAGTGGTGGACACTGAAGCTTTCTTT.

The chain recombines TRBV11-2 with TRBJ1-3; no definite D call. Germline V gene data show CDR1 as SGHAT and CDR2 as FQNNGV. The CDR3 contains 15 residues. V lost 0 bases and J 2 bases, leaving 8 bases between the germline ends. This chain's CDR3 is CASSLDRLAGNTIYF. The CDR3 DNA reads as TGTGCCAGCAGCTTAGATCGGTTGGCTGGAAACACCATATATTTT.

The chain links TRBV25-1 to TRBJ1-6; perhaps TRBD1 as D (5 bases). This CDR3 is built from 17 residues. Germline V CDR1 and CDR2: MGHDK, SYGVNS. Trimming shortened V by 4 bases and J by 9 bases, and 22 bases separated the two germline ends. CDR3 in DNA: TGTGCCAGCAGTGGGGAGAAGGGGCGATGGAGGGGTTCACCCCTCCACTTT. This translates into CASSGEKGRWRGSPLHF. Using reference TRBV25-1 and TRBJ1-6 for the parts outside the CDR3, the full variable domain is EADIYQTPRYLVIGTGKKITLECSQTMGHDKMYWYQQDPGMELHLIHYSYGVNSTEKGDLSSESTVSRIRTEHFPLTLESARPSHTSQYLCASSGEKGRWRGSPLHFGNGTRLTVT.

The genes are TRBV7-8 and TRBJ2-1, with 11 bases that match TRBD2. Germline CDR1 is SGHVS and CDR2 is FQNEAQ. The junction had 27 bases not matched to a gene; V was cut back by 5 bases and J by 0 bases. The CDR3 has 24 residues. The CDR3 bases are TGTGCCAGCAGCCCACCTAACCGAGGACGTGCTAGCGGGGGGCCAAAAAACTCCTACAATGAGCAGTTCTTC. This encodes CASSPPNRGRASGGPKNSYNEQFF. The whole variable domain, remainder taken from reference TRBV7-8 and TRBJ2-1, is GAGVSQSPRYKVAKRGQDVALRCDPISGHVSLFWYQQALGQGPEFLTYFQNEAQLDKSGLPSDRFFAERPEGSVSTLKIQRTQQEDSAVYLCASSPPNRGRASGGPKNSYNEQFFGPGTRLTVL.

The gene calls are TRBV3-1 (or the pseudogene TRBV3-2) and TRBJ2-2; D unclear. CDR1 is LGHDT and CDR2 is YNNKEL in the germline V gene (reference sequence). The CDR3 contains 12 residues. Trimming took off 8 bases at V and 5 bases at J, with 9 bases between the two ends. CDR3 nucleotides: TGTGCCAGCCAGCTCGGGACCGGGGAGCTGTTTTTT. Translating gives CASQLGTGELFF.

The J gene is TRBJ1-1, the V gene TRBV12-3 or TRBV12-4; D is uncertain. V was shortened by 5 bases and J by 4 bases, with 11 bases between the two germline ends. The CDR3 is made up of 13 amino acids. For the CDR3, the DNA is TGTGCCAGCAGTGGGTTGTGGAGCACTGAAGCTTTCTTT. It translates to CASSGLWSTEAFF.

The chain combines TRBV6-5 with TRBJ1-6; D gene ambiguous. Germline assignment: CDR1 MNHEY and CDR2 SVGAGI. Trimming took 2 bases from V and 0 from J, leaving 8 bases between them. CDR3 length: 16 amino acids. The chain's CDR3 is CASSYEGFSYNSPLHF. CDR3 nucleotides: TGTGCCAGCAGTTACGAGGGTTTCTCCTATAATTCACCCCTCCACTTT.

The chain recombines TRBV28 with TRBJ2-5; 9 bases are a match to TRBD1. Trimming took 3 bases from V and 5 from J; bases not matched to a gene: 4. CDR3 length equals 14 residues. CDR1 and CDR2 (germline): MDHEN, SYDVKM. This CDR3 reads CASSFYGQGETQYF. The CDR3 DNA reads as TGTGCCAGCAGTTTCTATGGACAGGGGGAGACCCAGTACTTC.

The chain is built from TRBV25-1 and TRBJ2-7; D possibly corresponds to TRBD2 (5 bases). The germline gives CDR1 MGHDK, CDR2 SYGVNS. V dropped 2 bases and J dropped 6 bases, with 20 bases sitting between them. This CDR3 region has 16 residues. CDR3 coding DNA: TGTGCCAGCAGTGAAGAGGGCCCCTTAGGGTACTGCGAGCAGTACGTC. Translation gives CASSEEGPLGYCEQYV.

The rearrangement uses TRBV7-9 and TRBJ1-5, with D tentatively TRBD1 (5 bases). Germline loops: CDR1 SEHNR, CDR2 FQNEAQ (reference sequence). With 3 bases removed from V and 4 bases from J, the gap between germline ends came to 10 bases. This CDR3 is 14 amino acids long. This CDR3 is CASSFSRVNQPQHF. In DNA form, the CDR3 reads TGTGCCAGCAGCTTTAGCAGGGTAAATCAGCCCCAGCATTTT. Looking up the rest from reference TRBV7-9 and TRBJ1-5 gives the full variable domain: DTGVSQNPRHKITKRGQNVTFRCDPISEHNRLYWYRQTLGQGPEFLTYFQNEAQLEKSRLLSDRFSAERPKGSFSTLEIQRTEQGDSAMYLCASSFSRVNQPQHFGDGTRLSIL.

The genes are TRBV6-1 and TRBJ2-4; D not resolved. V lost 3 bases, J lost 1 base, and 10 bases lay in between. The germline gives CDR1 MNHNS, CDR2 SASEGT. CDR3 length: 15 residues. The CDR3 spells CASSDPLVAKNIQYF. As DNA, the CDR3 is TGTGCCAGCAGTGATCCCCTCGTGGCCAAAAACATTCAGTACTTC.

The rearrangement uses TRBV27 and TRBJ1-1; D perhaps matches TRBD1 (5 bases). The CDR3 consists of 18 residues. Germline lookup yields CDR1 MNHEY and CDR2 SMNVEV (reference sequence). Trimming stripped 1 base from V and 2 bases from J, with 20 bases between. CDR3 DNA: TGTGCCAGCAGTTTATTAGCCCCCCTATGGGGGGGTAACACTGAAGCTTTCTTT. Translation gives CASSLLAPLWGGNTEAFF.

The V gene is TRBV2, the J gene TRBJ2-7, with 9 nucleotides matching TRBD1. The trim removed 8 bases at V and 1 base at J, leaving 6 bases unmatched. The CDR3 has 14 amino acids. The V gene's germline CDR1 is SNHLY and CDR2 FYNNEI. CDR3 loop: CASRTGTGSYEQYF. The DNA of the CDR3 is TGTGCCAGCCGTACCGGGACAGGGTCCTACGAGCAGTACTTC.

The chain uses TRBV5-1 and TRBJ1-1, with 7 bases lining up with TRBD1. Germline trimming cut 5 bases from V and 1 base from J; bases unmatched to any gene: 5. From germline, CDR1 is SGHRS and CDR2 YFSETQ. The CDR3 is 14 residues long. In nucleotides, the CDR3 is TGCGCCAGCAGTACAGGGGAATCGAACACTGAAGCTTTCTTT. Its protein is CASSTGESNTEAFF.

CDR3 DNA sequence: TGTGCCAGCAGCCCGTACAGGGTTAATGCCTACAATGAGCAGTTCTTC. It codes for CASSPYRVNAYNEQFF. This chain uses TRBV7-9 with TRBJ2-1, with D possibly TRBD1 on 6 matching bases. V was pared by 5 bases and J by 2 bases, with 16 bases between. Germline lookup yields CDR1 SEHNR and CDR2 FQNEAQ (reference sequence). CDR3 length: 16 residues. Full variable domain (missing parts from reference TRBV7-9 and TRBJ2-1): DTGVSQNPRHKITKRGQNVTFRCDPISEHNRLYWYRQTLGQGPEFLTYFQNEAQLEKSRLLSDRFSAERPKGSFSTLEIQRTEQGDSAMYLCASSPYRVNAYNEQFFGPGTRLTVL.

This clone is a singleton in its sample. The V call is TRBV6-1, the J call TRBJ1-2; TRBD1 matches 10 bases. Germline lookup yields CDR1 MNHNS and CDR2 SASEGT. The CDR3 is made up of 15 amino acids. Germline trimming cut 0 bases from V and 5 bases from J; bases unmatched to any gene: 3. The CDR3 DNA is TGTGCCAGCAGTGAAGCCCTGGACAGGGGGTATGGCTACACCTTC. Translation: CASSEALDRGYGYTF.

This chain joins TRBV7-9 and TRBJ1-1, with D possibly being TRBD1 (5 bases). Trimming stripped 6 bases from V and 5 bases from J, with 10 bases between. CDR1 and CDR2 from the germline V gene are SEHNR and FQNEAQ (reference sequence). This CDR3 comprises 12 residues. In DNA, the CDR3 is TGTGCCAGCAGTTCTCAGGGAACTGAAGCTTTCTTT. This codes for CASSSQGTEAFF.

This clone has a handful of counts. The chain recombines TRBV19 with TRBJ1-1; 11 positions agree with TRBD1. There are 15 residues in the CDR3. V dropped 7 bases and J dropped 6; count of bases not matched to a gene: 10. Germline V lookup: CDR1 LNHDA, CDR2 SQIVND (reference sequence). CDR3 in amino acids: CASTPRTGGNAEAFF. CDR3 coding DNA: TGTGCCAGTACTCCCCGGACAGGGGGCAATGCTGAAGCTTTCTTT.

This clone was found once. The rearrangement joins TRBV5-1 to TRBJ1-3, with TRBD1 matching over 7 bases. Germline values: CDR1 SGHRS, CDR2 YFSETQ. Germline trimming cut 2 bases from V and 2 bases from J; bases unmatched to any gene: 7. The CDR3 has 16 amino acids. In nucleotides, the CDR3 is TGCGCCAGCAGCTTAGGGACAGCGCGGCCTGGAAACACCATATATTTT. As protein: CASSLGTARPGNTIYF.

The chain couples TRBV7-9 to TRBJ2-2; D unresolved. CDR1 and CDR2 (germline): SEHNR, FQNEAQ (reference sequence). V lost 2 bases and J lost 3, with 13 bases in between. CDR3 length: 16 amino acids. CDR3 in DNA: TGTGCCAGCAGCTTAAGTCCAGGATGGGACACCGGGGAGCTGTTTTTT. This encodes CASSLSPGWDTGELFF.

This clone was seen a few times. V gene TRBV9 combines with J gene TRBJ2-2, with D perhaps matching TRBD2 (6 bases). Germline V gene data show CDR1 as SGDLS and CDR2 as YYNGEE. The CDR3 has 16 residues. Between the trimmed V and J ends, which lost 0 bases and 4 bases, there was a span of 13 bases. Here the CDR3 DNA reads TGTGCCAGCAGCGTAGCCGGGGACTCGTCCACCGGGGAGCTGTTTTTT. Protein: CASSVAGDSSTGELFF.